This TCR beta chain was observed in a study of blood T cell repertoires in COVID-19. Study summary: Both acute and convalescent COVID-19 samples were obtained from the United States, Italy and Spain.

The length of the CDR3 is 13 residues. V was cut by 0 bases and J by 6 bases, with 8 bases left in between. CDR1 and CDR2 (germline): PRHDT, FYEKMQ (reference sequence). Per the authors' pipeline: From reference gene primer amplification, estimates of nucleated cell counts were derived. Sequencing was performed with immunoSEQ multiplex PCR; in TCRdb, only in-frame clones are kept and a portion is missing. V and J calls and clone size follow that table, whereas D and trimming were derived from the DNA. Of under 250,000 clones detected, about 84% appear once; the ten largest clones hold 4.3%. Cohorts were based on clinical histories the participants reported.

Sequences were obtained from PBMCs or T cells enriched from blood (not recorded which). The gene calls are TRBV13 and TRBJ1-2; a weak D match, TRBD1 (6 bases). This sequence originates from a man younger than 45 with acute COVID-19. CDR3 sequence: CASSLGHRDGYTF. As DNA, the CDR3 is TGTGCCAGCAGCTTAGGGCACAGGGATGGCTACACCTTC.